Listed here are 2 T cell receptor beta chains from one sample, sequenced in a study of OX40 agonist ivuxolimab in advanced cancers. TCRdb's copy holds only in-frame clones and misses some; the assay was immunoSEQ multiplex PCR. The sample lists about 64,000 clones; around 93% were seen once. The sample here was CD4+ or CD8+ T cells sorted from blood, taken in a trial of the OX40 agonist ivuxolimab. The receptors come from an adult with an advanced solid tumor such as melanoma, head and neck, liver or kidney cancer.

The CDR3 spells CASTRDTYEQYF. The DNA for the CDR3 is TGTGCCAGCACCCGGGACACCTACGAGCAGTACTTC. The rearrangement joins TRBV2 to TRBJ2-7, with a weak D call TRBD1 (6 bases). Germline-derived CDR1 and CDR2 are SNHLY and FYNNEI. The germline V and J ends were trimmed by 7 bases and 2 bases, with 9 bases remaining between them. The CDR3 extends over 12 amino acids.

This clone was found once. The chain uses TRBV6-1 and TRBJ1-2; 7 positions agree with TRBD1. V was clipped by 6 bases and J by 2 bases; unmatched bases: 6. CDR1 MNHNS and CDR2 SASEGT come from the germline V gene. This CDR3 region has 14 residues. The CDR3 region is CASRRGGVNYGYTF. CDR3 DNA: TGTGCCAGCAGGCGAGGGGGCGTGAACTATGGCTACACCTTC.